This T cell receptor beta chain was profiled in a study of graft-versus-host responses after intestinal transplantation. TCRdb keeps only in-frame clones here, not all; method: immunoSEQ multiplex PCR. Among some 93,000 clones listed, roughly 90% were seen once. About this clone: Its specificity is unknown.

With V trimmed by 1 base and J by 4 bases, 6 bases remained unmatched. CDR1 is SGHTA, CDR2 FQGNSA, per germline. The CDR3 loop spans 17 amino acids. V is TRBV7-2 and J is TRBJ2-2; 10 bases are a match to TRBD2. The sequence came from a human donor who received an intestinal transplant. The material was unstimulated CD8+ T cells sorted from spleen or lymph node cells, obtained before intestinal transplant. The chain's CDR3 is CASSLEASGSLTGELFF. The CDR3 coding sequence is TGTGCCAGCAGCTTAGAGGCTAGCGGGAGCCTCACCGGGGAGCTGTTTTTT.